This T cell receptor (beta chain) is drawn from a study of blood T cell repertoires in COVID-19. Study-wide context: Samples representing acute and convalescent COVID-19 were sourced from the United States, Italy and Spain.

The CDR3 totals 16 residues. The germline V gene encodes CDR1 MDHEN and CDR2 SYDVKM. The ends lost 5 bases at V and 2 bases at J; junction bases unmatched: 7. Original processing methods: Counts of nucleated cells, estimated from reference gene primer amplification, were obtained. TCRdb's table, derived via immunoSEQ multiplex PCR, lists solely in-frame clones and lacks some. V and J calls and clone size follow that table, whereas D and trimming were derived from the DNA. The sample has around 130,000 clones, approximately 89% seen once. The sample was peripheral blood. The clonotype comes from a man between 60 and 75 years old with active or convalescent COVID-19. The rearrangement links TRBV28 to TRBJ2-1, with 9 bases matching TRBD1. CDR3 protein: CASSMIGTGPYNEQFF. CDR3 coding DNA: TGTGCCAGCAGTATGATAGGGACAGGGCCCTACAATGAGCAGTTCTTC.